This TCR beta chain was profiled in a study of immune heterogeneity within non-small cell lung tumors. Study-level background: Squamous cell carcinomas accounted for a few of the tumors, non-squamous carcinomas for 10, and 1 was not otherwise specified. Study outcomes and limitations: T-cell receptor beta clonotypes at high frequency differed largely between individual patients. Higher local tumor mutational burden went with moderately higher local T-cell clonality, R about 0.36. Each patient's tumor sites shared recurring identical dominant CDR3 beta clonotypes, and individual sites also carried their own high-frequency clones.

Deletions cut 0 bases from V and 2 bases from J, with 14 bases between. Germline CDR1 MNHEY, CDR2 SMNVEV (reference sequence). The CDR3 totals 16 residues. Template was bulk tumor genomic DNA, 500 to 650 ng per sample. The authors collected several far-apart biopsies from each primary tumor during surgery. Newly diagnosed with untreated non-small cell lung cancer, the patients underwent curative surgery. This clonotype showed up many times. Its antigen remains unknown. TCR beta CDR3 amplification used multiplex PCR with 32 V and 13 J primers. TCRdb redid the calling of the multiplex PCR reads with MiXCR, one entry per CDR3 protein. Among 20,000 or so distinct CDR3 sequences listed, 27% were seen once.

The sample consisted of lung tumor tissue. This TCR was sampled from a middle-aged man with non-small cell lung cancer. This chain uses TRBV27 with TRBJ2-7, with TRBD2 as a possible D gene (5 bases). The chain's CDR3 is CASSLSIGNRAYEQYF. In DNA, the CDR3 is TGTGCCAGCAGTTTATCGATCGGGAACCGGGCCTACGAGCAGTACTTC.